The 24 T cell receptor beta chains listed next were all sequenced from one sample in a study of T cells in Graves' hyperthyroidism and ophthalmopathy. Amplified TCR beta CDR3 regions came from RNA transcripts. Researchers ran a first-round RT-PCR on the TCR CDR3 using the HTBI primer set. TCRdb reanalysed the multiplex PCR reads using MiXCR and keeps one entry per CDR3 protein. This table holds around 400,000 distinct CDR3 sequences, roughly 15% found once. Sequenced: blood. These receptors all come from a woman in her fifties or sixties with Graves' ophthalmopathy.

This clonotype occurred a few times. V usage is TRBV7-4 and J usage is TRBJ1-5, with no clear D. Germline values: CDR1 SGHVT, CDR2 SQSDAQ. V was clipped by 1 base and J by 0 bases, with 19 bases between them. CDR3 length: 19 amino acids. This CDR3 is CASSLVPIPVTYSNQPQHF. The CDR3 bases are TGTGCCAGCAGCTTAGTTCCGATCCCCGTCACCTATAGCAATCAGCCCCAGCATTTT.

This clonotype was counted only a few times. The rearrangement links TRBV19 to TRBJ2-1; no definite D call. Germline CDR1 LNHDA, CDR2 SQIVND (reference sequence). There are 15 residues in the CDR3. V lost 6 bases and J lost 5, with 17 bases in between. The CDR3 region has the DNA TGTGCCAGTAGCCCAGCATCCGGGTCTCACAATGAGCAGTTCTTC. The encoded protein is CASSPASGSHNEQFF.

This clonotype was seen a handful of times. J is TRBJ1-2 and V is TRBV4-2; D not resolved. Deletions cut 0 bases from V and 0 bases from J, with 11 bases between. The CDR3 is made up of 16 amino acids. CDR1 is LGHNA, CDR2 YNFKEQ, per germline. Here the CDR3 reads CASSQERVSANYGYTF. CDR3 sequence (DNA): TGTGCCAGCAGCCAAGAAAGGGTCTCAGCTAACTATGGCTACACCTTC.

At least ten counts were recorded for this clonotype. CDR3 DNA: TGTGCCAGCAGGTGGACACAGGATGGCTACACCTTC. Amino acids: CASRWTQDGYTF. V gene TRBV2 combines with J gene TRBJ1-2; tentatively, D is TRBD1 (5 bases). Trimming cost V 6 bases and J 6 bases, with 11 bases left between them. The CDR3 is 12 amino acids. The V gene's germline CDR1 is SNHLY and CDR2 FYNNEI.

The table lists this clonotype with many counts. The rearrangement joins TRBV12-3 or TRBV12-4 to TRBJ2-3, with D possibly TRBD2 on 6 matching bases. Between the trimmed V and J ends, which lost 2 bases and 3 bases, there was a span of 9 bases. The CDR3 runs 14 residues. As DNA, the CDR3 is TGTGCCAGCAGTTTAAGGGACTCAACAGATACGCAGTATTTT. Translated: CASSLRDSTDTQYF.

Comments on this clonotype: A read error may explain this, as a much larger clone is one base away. The DNA for the CDR3 is TGTGCCAACAGCTCACGATCGGAGCGGGAGGGCTTTTATAGAGATACGCAGTATTTT. As protein: CANSSRSEREGFYRDTQYF. The chain combines TRBV28 with TRBJ2-3, with 10 bases aligning to TRBD2. This CDR3 region has 19 residues. The V segment lost 10 bases and the J segment 5 bases; nucleotides outside the gene matches: 24. Germline V gene lookup returns CDR1 MDHEN and CDR2 SYDVKM. The whole variable domain, remainder taken from reference TRBV28 and TRBJ2-3, is DVKVTQSSRYLVKRTGEKVFLECVQDMDHENMFWYRQDPGLGLRLIYFSYDVKMKEKGDIPEGYSVSREKKERFSLILESASTNQTSMYLCANSSRSEREGFYRDTQYFGPGTRLTVL.

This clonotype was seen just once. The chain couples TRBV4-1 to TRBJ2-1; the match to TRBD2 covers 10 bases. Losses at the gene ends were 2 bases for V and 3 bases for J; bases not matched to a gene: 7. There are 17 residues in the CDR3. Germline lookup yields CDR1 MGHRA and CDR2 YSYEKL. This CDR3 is CASSQPSGRDYYNEQFF. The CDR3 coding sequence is TGCGCCAGCAGCCAACCTAGCGGGAGAGACTACTACAATGAGCAGTTCTTC.

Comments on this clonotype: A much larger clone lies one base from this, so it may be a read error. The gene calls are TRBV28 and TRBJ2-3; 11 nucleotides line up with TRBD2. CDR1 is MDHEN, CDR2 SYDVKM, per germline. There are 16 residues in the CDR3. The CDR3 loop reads CASGLGLAGYTDTQYF. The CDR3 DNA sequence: TGTGCCAGCGGTTTAGGACTAGCGGGCTACACAGATACGCAGTATTTT.

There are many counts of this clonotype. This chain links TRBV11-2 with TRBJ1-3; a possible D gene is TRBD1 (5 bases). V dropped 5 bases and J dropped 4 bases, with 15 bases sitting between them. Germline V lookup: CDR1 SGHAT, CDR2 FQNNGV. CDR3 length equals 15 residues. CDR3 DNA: TGTGCCAGCAGCCGCCGGTGGGGCTTCGGAAACACCATATATTTT. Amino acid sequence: CASSRRWGFGNTIYF.

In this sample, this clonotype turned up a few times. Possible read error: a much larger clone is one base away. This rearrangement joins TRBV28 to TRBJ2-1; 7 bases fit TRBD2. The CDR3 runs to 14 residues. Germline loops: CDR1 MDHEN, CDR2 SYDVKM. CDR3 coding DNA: TGTGCCAGCAGTATCCGGGACTACTACAATGGGCAGTTCTTC. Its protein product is CASSIRDYYNGQFF.

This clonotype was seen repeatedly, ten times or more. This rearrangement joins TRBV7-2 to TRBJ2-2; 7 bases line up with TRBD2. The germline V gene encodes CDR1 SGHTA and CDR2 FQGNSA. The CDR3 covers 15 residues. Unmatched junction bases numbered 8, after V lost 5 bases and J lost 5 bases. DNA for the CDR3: TGTGCCAGCAGCGCCCCGGGACTACCGACCGGGGAGCTGTTTTTT. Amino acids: CASSAPGLPTGELFF.

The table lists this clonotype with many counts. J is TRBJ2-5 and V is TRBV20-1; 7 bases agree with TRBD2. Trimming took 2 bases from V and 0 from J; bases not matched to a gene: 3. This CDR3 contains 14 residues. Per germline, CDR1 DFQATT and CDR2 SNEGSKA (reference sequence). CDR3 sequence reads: CSARHGTNQETQYF. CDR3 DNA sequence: TGCAGTGCTAGACACGGGACTAACCAAGAGACCCAGTACTTC.

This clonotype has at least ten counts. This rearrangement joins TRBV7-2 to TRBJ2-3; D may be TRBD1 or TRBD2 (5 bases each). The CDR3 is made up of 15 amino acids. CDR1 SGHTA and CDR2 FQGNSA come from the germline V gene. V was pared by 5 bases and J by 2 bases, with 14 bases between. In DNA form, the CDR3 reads TGTGCCAGCAGCATTCCGGGACCGGCCACAGATACGCAGTATTTT. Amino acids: CASSIPGPATDTQYF.

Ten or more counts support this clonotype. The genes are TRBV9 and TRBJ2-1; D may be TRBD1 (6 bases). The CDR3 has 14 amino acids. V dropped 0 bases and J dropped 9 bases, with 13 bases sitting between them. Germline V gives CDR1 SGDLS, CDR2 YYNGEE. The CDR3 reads CASSVVAGASEQFF. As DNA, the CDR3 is TGTGCCAGCAGCGTAGTCGCAGGGGCCAGTGAGCAGTTCTTC.

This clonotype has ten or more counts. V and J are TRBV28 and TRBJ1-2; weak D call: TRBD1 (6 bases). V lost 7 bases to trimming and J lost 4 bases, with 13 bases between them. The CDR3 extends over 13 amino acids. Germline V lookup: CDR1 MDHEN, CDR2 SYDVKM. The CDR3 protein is CASTGDPPYGYTF. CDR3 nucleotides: TGTGCCAGCACAGGGGACCCACCCTATGGCTACACCTTC.

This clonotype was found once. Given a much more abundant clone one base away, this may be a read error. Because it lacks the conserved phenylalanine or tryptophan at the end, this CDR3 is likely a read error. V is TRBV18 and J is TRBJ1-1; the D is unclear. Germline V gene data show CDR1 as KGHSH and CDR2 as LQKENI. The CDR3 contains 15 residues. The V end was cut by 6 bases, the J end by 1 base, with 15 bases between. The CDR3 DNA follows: TGTGCCAGCTCTCCCCAGGCGGTGGGGAACACTGAAGCTTTCTCT. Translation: CASSPQAVGNTEAFS.

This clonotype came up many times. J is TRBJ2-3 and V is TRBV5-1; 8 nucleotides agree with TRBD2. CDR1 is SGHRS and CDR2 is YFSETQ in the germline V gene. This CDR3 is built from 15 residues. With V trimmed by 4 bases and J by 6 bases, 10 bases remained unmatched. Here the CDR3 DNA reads TGCGCCAGCAGCCGCCTTGAAGCGGGGGCGGATACGCAGTATTTT. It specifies CASSRLEAGADTQYF.

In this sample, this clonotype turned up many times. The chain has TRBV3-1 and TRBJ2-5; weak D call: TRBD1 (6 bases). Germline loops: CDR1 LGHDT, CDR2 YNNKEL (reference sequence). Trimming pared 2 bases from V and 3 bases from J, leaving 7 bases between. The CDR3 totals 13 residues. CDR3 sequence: CASSQRTEETQYF. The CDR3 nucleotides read TGTGCCAGCAGCCAACGGACAGAAGAGACCCAGTACTTC.

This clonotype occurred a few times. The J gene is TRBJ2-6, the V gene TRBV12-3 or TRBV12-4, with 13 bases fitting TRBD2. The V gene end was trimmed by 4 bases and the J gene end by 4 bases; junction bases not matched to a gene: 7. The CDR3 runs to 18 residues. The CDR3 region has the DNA TGTGCCAGCAGTTCCACCGGACTAGCGGGAGCCGGGGCCAACGTCCTGACTTTC. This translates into CASSSTGLAGAGANVLTF.

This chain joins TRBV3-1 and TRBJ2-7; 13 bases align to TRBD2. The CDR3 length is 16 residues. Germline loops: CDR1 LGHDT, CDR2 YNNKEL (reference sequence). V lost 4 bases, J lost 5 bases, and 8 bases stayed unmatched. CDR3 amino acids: CASSPRTSGSLDEQYF. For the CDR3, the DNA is TGTGCCAGCAGCCCGCGGACTAGCGGGAGTCTTGACGAGCAGTACTTC.

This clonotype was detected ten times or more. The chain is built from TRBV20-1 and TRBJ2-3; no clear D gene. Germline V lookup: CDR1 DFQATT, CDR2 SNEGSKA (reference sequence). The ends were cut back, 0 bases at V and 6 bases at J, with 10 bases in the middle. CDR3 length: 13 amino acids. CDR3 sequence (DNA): TGCAGTGCTAGAGAGGGGAATCGGGATACGCAGTATTTT. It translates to CSAREGNRDTQYF.

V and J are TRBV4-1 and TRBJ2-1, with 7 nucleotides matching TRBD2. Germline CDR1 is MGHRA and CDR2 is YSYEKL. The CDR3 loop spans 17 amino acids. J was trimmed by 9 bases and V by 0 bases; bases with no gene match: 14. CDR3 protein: CASSQEAASGPGGEQFF. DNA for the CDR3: TGCGCCAGCAGCCAAGAGGCGGCTAGCGGTCCGGGAGGTGAGCAGTTCTTC.

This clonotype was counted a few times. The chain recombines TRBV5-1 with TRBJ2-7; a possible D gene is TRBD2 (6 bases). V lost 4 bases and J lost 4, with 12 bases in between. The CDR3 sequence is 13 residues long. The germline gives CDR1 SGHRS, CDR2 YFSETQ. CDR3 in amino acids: CASSPLGGYEQYF. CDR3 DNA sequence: TGCGCCAGCAGCCCTCTTGGGGGGTACGAGCAGTACTTC.

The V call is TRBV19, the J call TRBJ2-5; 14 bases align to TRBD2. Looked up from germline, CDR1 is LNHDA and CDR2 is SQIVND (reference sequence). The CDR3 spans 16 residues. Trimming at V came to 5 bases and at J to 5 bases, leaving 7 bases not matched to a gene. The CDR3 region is CASSAGTSGSKETQYF. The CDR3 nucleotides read TGTGCCAGTAGTGCCGGGACTAGCGGGAGTAAGGAGACCCAGTACTTC.